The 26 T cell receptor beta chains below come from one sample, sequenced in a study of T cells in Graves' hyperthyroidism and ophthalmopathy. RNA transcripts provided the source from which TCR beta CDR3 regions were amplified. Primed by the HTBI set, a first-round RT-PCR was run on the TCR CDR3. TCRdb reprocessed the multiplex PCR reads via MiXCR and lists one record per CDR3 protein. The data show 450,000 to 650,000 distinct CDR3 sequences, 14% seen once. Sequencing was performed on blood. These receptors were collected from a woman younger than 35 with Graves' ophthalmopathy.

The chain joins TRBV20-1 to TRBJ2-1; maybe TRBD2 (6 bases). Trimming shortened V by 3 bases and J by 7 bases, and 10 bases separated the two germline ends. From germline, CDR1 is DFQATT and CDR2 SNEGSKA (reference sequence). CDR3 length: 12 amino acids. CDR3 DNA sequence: TGCAGTGCTAGCGGGAGTAATAATGAGCAGTTCTTC. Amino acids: CSASGSNNEQFF.

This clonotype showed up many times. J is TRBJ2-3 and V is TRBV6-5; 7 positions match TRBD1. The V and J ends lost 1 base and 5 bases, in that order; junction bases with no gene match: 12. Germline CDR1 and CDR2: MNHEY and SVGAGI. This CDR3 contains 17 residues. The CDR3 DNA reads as TGTGCCAGCAGTTACTTCGACAGGGTTGCGTTCGAAGATACGCAGTATTTT. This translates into CASSYFDRVAFEDTQYF.

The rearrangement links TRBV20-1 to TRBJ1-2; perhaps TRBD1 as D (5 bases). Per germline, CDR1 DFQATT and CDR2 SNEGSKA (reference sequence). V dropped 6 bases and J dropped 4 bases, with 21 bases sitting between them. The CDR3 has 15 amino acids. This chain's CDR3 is CSAPGEGLLVYGYTF. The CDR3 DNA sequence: TGCAGTGCCCCCGGCGAGGGGCTTCTTGTCTATGGCTACACCTTC.

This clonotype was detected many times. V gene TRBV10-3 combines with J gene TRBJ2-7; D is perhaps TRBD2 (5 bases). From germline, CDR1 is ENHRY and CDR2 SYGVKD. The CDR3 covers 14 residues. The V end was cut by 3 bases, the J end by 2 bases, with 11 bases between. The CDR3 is CAISDRRVPYEQYF. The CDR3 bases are TGTGCCATCAGTGACCGGCGGGTGCCCTACGAGCAGTACTTC.

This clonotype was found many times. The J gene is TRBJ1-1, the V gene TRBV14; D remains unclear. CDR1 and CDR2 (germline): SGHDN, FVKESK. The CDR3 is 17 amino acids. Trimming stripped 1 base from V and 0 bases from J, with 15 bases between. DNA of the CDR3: TGTGCCAGCAGCCAAGGGGCGACACCTATTTTGAACACTGAAGCTTTCTTT. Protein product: CASSQGATPILNTEAFF.

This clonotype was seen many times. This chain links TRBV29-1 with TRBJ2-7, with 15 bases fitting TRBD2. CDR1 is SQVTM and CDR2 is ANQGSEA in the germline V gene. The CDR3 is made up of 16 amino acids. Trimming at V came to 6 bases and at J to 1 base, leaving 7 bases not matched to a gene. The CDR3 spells CSVGTSGRRGSYEQYF. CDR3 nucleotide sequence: TGCAGCGTGGGGACTAGCGGGAGGAGAGGGTCCTACGAGCAGTACTTC.

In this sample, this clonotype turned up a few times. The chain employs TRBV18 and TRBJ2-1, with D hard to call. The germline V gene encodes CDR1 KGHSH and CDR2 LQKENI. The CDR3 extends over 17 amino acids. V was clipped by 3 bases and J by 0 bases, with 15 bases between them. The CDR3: CASSPGSSRSSYNEQFF. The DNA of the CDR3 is TGTGCCAGCTCACCCGGCTCCAGCCGTAGCTCCTACAATGAGCAGTTCTTC.

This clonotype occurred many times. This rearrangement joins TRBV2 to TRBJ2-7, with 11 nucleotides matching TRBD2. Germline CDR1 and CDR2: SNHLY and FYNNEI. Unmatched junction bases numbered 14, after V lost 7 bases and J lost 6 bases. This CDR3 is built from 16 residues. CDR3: CASTLSSGRRASEQYF. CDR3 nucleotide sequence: TGTGCCAGCACGTTGTCTAGCGGGAGGAGGGCAAGCGAGCAGTACTTC. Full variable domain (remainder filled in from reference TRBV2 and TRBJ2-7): EPEVTQTPSHQVTQMGQEVILRCVPISNHLYFYWYRQILGQKVEFLVSFYNNEISEKSEIFDDQFSVERPDGSNFTLKIRSTKLEDSAMYFCASTLSSGRRASEQYFGPGTRLTVT.

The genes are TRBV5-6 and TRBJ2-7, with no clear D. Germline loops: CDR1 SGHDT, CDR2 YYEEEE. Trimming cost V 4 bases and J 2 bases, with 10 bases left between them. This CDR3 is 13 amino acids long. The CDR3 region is CASSIGRAYEQYF. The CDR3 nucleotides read TGTGCCAGCAGCATAGGACGGGCCTACGAGCAGTACTTC. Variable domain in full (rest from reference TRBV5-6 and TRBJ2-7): DAGVTQSPTHLIKTRGQQVTLRCSPKSGHDTVSWYQQALGQGPQFIFQYYEEEERQRGNFPDRFSGHQFPNYSSELNVNALLLGDSALYLCASSIGRAYEQYFGPGTRLTVT.

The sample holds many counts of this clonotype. Written as DNA, the CDR3 is TGTGCCAGCGGCGCCAACAATGAGCAGTTCTTC. Its protein product is CASGANNEQFF. The rearrangement uses TRBV7-9 and TRBJ2-1, with D hard to call. The CDR3 length is 11 residues. V gave up 8 bases and J gave up 5 bases, with 7 bases separating them. Germline V CDR1 and CDR2: SEHNR, FQNEAQ (reference sequence).

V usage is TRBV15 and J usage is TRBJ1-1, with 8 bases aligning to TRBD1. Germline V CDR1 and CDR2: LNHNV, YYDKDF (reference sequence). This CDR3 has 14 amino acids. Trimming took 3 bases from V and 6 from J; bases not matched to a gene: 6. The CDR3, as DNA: TGTGCCACCAGCAGTGGGACAGGTCCGGCTGAAGCTTTCTTT. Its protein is CATSSGTGPAEAFF.

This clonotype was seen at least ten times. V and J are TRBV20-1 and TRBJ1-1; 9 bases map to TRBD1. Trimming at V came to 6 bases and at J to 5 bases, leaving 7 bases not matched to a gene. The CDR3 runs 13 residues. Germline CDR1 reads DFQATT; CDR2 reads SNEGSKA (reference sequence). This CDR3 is CSAPGQGKTEAFF. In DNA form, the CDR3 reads TGCAGTGCCCCGGGACAGGGTAAAACTGAAGCTTTCTTT.

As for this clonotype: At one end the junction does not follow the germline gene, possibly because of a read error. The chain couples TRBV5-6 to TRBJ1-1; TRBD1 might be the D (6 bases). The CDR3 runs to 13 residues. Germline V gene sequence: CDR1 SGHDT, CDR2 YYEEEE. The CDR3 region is CASGLGGGLRAFF. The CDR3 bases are TGTGCCAGCGGCTTGGGGGGGGGGCTGAGGGCTTTCTTT.

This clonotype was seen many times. CDR3 sequence (DNA): TGTGCCAGCACCCCGGGGGCGGAGGAGAGCACTGAAGCTTTCTTT. It translates to CASTPGAEESTEAFF. This chain uses TRBV28 with TRBJ1-1; weak D call: TRBD1 (6 bases). Germline V CDR1 and CDR2: MDHEN, SYDVKM. V gave up 7 bases and J gave up 4 bases, with 19 bases separating them. This CDR3 is 15 amino acids long.

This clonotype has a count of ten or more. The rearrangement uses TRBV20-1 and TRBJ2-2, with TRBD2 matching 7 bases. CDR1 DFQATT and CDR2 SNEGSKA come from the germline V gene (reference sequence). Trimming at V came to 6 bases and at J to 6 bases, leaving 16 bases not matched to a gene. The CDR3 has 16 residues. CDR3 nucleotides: TGCAGTGCCAGATGGCGGGCGGGAGTTGAGGCCGGGGAGCTGTTTTTT. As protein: CSARWRAGVEAGELFF.

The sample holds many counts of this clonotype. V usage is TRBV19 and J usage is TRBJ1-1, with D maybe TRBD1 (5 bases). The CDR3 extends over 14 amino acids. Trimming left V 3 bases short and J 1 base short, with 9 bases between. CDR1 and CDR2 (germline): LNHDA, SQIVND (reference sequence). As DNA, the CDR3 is TGTGCCAGTAGTATTACGGGGGGGAACACTGAAGCTTTCTTT. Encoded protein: CASSITGGNTEAFF.

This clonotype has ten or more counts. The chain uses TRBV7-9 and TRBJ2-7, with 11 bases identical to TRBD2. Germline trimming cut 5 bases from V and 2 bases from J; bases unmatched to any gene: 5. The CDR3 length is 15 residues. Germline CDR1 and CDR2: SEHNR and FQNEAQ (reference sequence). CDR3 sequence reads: CASSRVAGGTYEQYF. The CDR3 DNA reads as TGTGCCAGCAGCCGTGTAGCGGGAGGGACCTACGAGCAGTACTTC.

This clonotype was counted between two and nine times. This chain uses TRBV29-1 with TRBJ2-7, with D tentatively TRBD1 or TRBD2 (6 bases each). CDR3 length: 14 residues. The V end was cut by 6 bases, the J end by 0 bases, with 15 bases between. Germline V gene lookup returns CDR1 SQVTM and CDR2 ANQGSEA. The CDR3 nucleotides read TGCAGCGTAAGGGGGGAAATCGGCTCCTACGAGCAGTACTTC. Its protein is CSVRGEIGSYEQYF.

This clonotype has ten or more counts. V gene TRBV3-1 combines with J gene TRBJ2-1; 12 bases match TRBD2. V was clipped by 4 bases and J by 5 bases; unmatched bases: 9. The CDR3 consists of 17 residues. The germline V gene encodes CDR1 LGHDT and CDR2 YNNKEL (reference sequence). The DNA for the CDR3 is TGTGCCAGCAGCCCTACCACTAGCGGGAGGAAGAACAATGAGCAGTTCTTC. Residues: CASSPTTSGRKNNEQFF.

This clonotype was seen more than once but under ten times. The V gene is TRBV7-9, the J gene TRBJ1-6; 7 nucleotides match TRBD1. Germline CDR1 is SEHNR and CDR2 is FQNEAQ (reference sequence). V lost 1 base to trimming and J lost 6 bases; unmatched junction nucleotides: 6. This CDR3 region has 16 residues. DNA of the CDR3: TGTGCCAGCAGCTTAGGCGAACAGGGGCTTAATTCACCCCTCCACTTT. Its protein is CASSLGEQGLNSPLHF.

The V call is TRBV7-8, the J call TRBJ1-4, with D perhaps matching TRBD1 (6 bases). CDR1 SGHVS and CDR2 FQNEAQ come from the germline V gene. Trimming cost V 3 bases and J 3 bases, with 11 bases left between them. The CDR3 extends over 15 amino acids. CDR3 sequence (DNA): TGTGCCAGCAGCTTCCAGGGGATTCCTAATGAAAAACTGTTTTTT. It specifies CASSFQGIPNEKLFF.

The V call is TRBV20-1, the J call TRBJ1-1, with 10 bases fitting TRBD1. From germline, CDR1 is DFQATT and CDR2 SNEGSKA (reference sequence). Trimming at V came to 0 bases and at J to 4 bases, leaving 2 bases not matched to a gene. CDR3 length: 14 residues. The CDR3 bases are TGCAGTGCTAGAGATAGGACAGGGGGCACTGAAGCTTTCTTT. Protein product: CSARDRTGGTEAFF.

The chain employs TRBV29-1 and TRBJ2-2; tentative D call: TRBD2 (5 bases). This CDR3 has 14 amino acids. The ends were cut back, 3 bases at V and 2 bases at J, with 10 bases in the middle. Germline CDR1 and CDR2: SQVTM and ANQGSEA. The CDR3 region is CSVEGDHNTGELFF. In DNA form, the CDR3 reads TGCAGCGTTGAGGGAGACCACAACACCGGGGAGCTGTTTTTT.

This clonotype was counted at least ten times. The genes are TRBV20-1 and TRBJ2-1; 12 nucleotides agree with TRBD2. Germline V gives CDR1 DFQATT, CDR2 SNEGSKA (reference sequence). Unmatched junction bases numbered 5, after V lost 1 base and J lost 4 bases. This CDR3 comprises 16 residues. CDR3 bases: TGCAGTGCTAGAGCGGCACTAGCGGGAGGATACAATGAGCAGTTCTTC. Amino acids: CSARAALAGGYNEQFF.

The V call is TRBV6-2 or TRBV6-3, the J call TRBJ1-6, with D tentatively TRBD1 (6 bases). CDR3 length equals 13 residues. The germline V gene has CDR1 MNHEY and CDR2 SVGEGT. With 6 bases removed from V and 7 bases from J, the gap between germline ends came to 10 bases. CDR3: CASRSTGNSPLHF. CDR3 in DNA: TGTGCCAGCAGGTCCACAGGGAATTCACCCCTCCACTTT.

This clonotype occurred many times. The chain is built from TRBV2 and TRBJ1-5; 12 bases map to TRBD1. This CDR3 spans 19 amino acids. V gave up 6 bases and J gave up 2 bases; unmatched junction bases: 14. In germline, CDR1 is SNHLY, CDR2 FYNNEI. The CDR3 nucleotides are TGTGCCAGCAGAAACACCGGGACAGGGGGCAGGGTTGGCAATCAGCCCCAGCATTTT. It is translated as CASRNTGTGGRVGNQPQHF.